This T cell receptor (beta chain) was found in a study of blood T cell repertoires in COVID-19. The method was immunoSEQ multiplex PCR; TCRdb's version includes in-frame clones alone and lacks a portion of them. This table has approximately 120,000 clones, nearly 90% appearing once. The TCR originated in an elderly woman with acute or convalescent COVID-19. Input material: peripheral blood.

This chain's CDR3 is CASSLTGSAGTGELFF. The CDR3 DNA sequence: TGCGCCAGCAGCTTGACCGGTTCTGCGGGCACCGGGGAGCTGTTTTTT. The V and J genes are TRBV5-1 and TRBJ2-2; tentative D call: TRBD2 (5 bases). CDR1 and CDR2 (germline): SGHRS, YFSETQ. CDR3 length equals 16 residues. The V gene lost 1 base and the J gene lost 4 bases, with 14 bases spanning the gap.